These T cell receptor beta chains were read from a single sample in a study of blood T cell repertoires in COVID-19. Only in-frame clones appear in the TCRdb table, and some are missing; sequencing was by immunoSEQ multiplex PCR. The table includes 9,500 to 10,000 clones, just over 75% detected once. The source material was peripheral blood. The source is a human donor in a cohort sampled during active COVID-19. CDR3s include the opening cysteine and the closing phenylalanine or tryptophan. D genes are given only for firm matches. Clone sizes are given selectively: once, few, many, or a class where the clone is expanded.

d_gene: -; abundance: -; v_gene: TRBV2; j_gene: TRBJ1-5; CDR3nt: TGTGCCAGCAGTGAAACGGGCGGGAATCAGCCCCAGCATTTT; CDR3aa: CASSETGGNQPQHF
d_gene: -; abundance: -; v_gene: TRBV7-9; j_gene: TRBJ2-6; CDR3nt: TGTGCCAGCAGCATGGCAGGGGCCAACGTCCTGACTTTC; CDR3aa: CASSMAGANVLTF
d_gene: TRBD1; abundance: -; v_gene: TRBV11-2; j_gene: TRBJ1-3; CDR3nt: TGTGCCAGCAGCTTAGGTGGCCTGCAGGGGGGCACCATATATTTT; CDR3aa: CASSLGGLQGGTIYF
d_gene: -; abundance: -; v_gene: TRBV5-1; j_gene: TRBJ2-5; CDR3nt: TGCGCCAGCAGCCCCCGGGAGCAAGAGACCCAGTACTTC; CDR3aa: CASSPREQETQYF
d_gene: TRBD1; abundance: -; v_gene: TRBV7-8; j_gene: TRBJ1-1; CDR3nt: TGTGCCAGCAGCTTACCACCGACAGGGGTATCGACTGAAGCTTTCTTT; CDR3aa: CASSLPPTGVSTEAFF
d_gene: TRBD1; abundance: once; v_gene: TRBV7-3; j_gene: TRBJ2-3; CDR3nt: TGTGCCAGCAGTAGGGGGCATGACACAGATACGCAGTATTTT; CDR3aa: CASSRGHDTDTQYF
d_gene: -; abundance: -; v_gene: TRBV12-3/TRBV12-4; j_gene: TRBJ2-1; CDR3nt: TGTGCCAGCAGTCTCGACAGTTACAATGAGCAGTTCTTC; CDR3aa: CASSLDSYNEQFF
d_gene: -; abundance: -; v_gene: TRBV19; j_gene: TRBJ2-6; CDR3nt: TGTGCCAGTACTCCCCGGGGGACCTCTGGGGCCAACGTCCTGACTTTC; CDR3aa: CASTPRGTSGANVLTF
d_gene: TRBD2; abundance: few; v_gene: TRBV5-1; j_gene: TRBJ2-5; CDR3nt: TGCGCCAGCAGCTTGGTCCTAGCGGGGGGACAAGAGACCCAGTACTTC; CDR3aa: CASSLVLAGGQETQYF
d_gene: -; abundance: few; v_gene: TRBV19; j_gene: TRBJ2-5; CDR3nt: TGTGCCAGTAGTTCACGGGGAGAGACCCAGTACTTC; CDR3aa: CASSSRGETQYF
d_gene: -; abundance: -; v_gene: TRBV4-1; j_gene: TRBJ1-5; CDR3nt: TGCGCCAGCAGCCAAGTTTTCAGCGGGGGATCTAGCAATCAGCCCCAGCATTTT; CDR3aa: CASSQVFSGGSSNQPQHF
d_gene: TRBD1; abundance: -; v_gene: TRBV19; j_gene: TRBJ1-2; CDR3nt: TGTGCCAGTAGGACTCTACGGACAGGAACATCGGTATACACCTTC; CDR3aa: CASRTLRTGTSVYTF
d_gene: -; abundance: -; v_gene: TRBV19; j_gene: TRBJ1-5; CDR3nt: TGTGCCAGTAGTATTCCCTTCCCCAATCAGCCCCAGCATTTT; CDR3aa: CASSIPFPNQPQHF
d_gene: TRBD2; abundance: -; v_gene: TRBV20-1; j_gene: TRBJ2-7; CDR3nt: TGCAGTGCTAGTAGCGGGGCAACCCTCTCCTACGAGCAGTACTTC; CDR3aa: CSASSGATLSYEQYF
d_gene: TRBD1; abundance: -; v_gene: TRBV29-1; j_gene: TRBJ1-2; CDR3nt: TGCAGCGTTGAAATACGACAGGGAGGCTATGGCTACACCTTC; CDR3aa: CSVEIRQGGYGYTF
d_gene: TRBD2; abundance: -; v_gene: TRBV7-3; j_gene: TRBJ2-7; CDR3nt: TGTGCCAGCAGCTTAACAGCGGGGGGCCCCTACGAGCAGTACTTC; CDR3aa: CASSLTAGGPYEQYF
d_gene: -; abundance: -; v_gene: TRBV7-3; j_gene: TRBJ1-6; CDR3nt: TGTGCCAGCAGCTTAAAAAAGCTCCAACACAGGAGAAATTCACCCCTCCACTTT; CDR3aa: CASSLKKLQHRRNSPLHF
d_gene: TRBD2; abundance: -; v_gene: TRBV4-2; j_gene: TRBJ2-7; CDR3nt: TGTGCCAGCAGCCAAGACCTTAGCGGGGGGAACTACGAGCAGTACTTC; CDR3aa: CASSQDLSGGNYEQYF
d_gene: -; abundance: -; v_gene: TRBV5-1; j_gene: TRBJ1-1; CDR3nt: TGCGCCAGCAGCTTGGGTCCGCAGGGCACTAACACTGAAGCTTTCTTT; CDR3aa: CASSLGPQGTNTEAFF
d_gene: TRBD1; abundance: -; v_gene: TRBV5-1; j_gene: TRBJ1-1; CDR3nt: TGCGCCAGCAGCTTGGGAGCAGGGGGGAACACTGAAGCTTTCTTT; CDR3aa: CASSLGAGGNTEAFF
d_gene: -; abundance: -; v_gene: TRBV7-2; j_gene: TRBJ2-3; CDR3nt: TGTGCCAGCAGCTTAGGAGTAAGGAGGCGGGGACCCGGCCCAGATACGCAGTATTTT; CDR3aa: CASSLGVRRRGPGPDTQYF
d_gene: TRBD1; abundance: -; v_gene: TRBV19; j_gene: TRBJ1-2; CDR3nt: TGTGCCAGTAGTATGAGGGGACAGGGGGACGGCTACACCTTC; CDR3aa: CASSMRGQGDGYTF
d_gene: -; abundance: -; v_gene: TRBV12-3/TRBV12-4; j_gene: TRBJ1-3; CDR3nt: TGTGCCAGCAGTCTTCCTGGAAACACCATATATTTT; CDR3aa: CASSLPGNTIYF
d_gene: TRBD1; abundance: few; v_gene: TRBV14; j_gene: TRBJ1-2; CDR3nt: TGTGCCAGCAGCCCCTGGACAGGGGCCAACTATGGCTACACCTTC; CDR3aa: CASSPWTGANYGYTF
d_gene: TRBD2; abundance: -; v_gene: TRBV7-3; j_gene: TRBJ2-3; CDR3nt: TGTGCCAGCAGCGTACTAGCGGGGGGATCCACAGATACGCAGTATTTT; CDR3aa: CASSVLAGGSTDTQYF
d_gene: -; abundance: -; v_gene: TRBV11-2; j_gene: TRBJ2-7; CDR3nt: TGTGCCAGCAGCTACGGTTTCGGCTCCTACGAGCAGTACTTC; CDR3aa: CASSYGFGSYEQYF
d_gene: -; abundance: once; v_gene: TRBV10-2; j_gene: TRBJ2-3; CDR3nt: TGCGCCAGCAGTGAGCTAGGAGGGATAGATACGCAGTATTTT; CDR3aa: CASSELGGIDTQYF
d_gene: -; abundance: -; v_gene: TRBV19; j_gene: TRBJ1-2; CDR3nt: TGTGCCAGTAGTATAACAGGGCGCCCGTATGGCTACACCTTC; CDR3aa: CASSITGRPYGYTF
d_gene: TRBD1; abundance: once; v_gene: TRBV7-8; j_gene: TRBJ1-1; CDR3nt: TGTGCCAGCAGCTGGGACAGGTTCAACACTGAAGCTTTCTTT; CDR3aa: CASSWDRFNTEAFF
d_gene: -; abundance: -; v_gene: TRBV5-1; j_gene: TRBJ1-2; CDR3nt: TGCGCCAGCAGTGGGCAGGGTCTCCACTATGGCTACACCTTC; CDR3aa: CASSGQGLHYGYTF
d_gene: -; abundance: -; v_gene: TRBV19; j_gene: TRBJ2-1; CDR3nt: TGTGCCAGTAGTATTCTAGCCGCCTACAATGAGCAGTTCTTC; CDR3aa: CASSILAAYNEQFF
d_gene: TRBD1; abundance: -; v_gene: TRBV2; j_gene: TRBJ2-1; CDR3nt: TGTGCCAGCAGTGATGGCAGACAGGGATGGGGTTCGGTCGAGCAGTTCTTC; CDR3aa: CASSDGRQGWGSVEQFF
d_gene: TRBD1; abundance: once; v_gene: TRBV30; j_gene: TRBJ1-4; CDR3nt: TGTGCCTGGAATAAGGGACAGTTAAATGAAAAACTGTTTTTT; CDR3aa: CAWNKGQLNEKLFF
d_gene: -; abundance: -; v_gene: TRBV20-1; j_gene: TRBJ2-5; CDR3nt: TGCAGTGTGGAGGGACAAGAGACCCAGTACTTC; CDR3aa: CSVEGQETQYF
d_gene: -; abundance: few; v_gene: TRBV11-1; j_gene: TRBJ2-2; CDR3nt: TGTGCCAGCAGCTTAGCAGGGGTGCTCACCGGGGAGCTGTTTTTT; CDR3aa: CASSLAGVLTGELFF
d_gene: -; abundance: -; v_gene: TRBV6-2/TRBV6-3; j_gene: TRBJ2-7; CDR3nt: TGTGCCAGCAGCCCCCGGGGCGAGCAGTACTTC; CDR3aa: CASSPRGEQYF
d_gene: TRBD1; abundance: -; v_gene: TRBV3-1/TRBV3-2; j_gene: TRBJ1-4; CDR3nt: TGTGCCAGCAGCCAAGCTTCCGACAGGGAGGATGAAAAACTGTTTTTT; CDR3aa: CASSQASDREDEKLFF
d_gene: TRBD1; abundance: -; v_gene: TRBV5-4; j_gene: TRBJ1-4; CDR3nt: TGTGCCAGCAGCAGGGACAGGGGTGAAAAACTGTTTTTT; CDR3aa: CASSRDRGEKLFF
d_gene: TRBD1; abundance: -; v_gene: TRBV12-3/TRBV12-4; j_gene: TRBJ2-7; CDR3nt: TGTGCCAGCAGCCCGGGACAGGATAGGAAGCAGTACTTC; CDR3aa: CASSPGQDRKQYF
d_gene: TRBD1; abundance: -; v_gene: TRBV30; j_gene: TRBJ1-2; CDR3nt: TGTGCCTGGAGTAAACAGGGGGCGCGGGGAAGTGGCTACACCTTC; CDR3aa: CAWSKQGARGSGYTF
d_gene: TRBD1; abundance: -; v_gene: TRBV28; j_gene: TRBJ1-3; CDR3nt: TGTGCCAGCAGTACGACAGGGACGGGAAACACCATATATTTT; CDR3aa: CASSTTGTGNTIYF
d_gene: TRBD1; abundance: -; v_gene: TRBV28; j_gene: TRBJ1-6; CDR3nt: TGTGCCAGCAAAGGACGACAGGGGGTTAATTCACCCCTCCACTTT; CDR3aa: CASKGRQGVNSPLHF
d_gene: TRBD1; abundance: -; v_gene: TRBV28; j_gene: TRBJ1-1; CDR3nt: TGTGCCACCCGGGACAGATCAGCTTGGAACACTGAAGCTTTCTTT; CDR3aa: CATRDRSAWNTEAFF
d_gene: -; abundance: -; v_gene: TRBV6-5; j_gene: TRBJ1-2; CDR3nt: TGTGCCACCGAATTTCCGGGGTCCTATGGCTACACCTTC; CDR3aa: CATEFPGSYGYTF
d_gene: -; abundance: -; v_gene: TRBV2; j_gene: TRBJ2-7; CDR3nt: TGTGCCAGCAGTGAGTCTGGGACTGGTCCCCTCGAGCAGTACTTC; CDR3aa: CASSESGTGPLEQYF
d_gene: TRBD1; abundance: -; v_gene: TRBV5-6; j_gene: TRBJ1-3; CDR3nt: TGTGCCAGCAGCCCGGACAGGGGCTCCGGAAACACCATATATTTT; CDR3aa: CASSPDRGSGNTIYF
d_gene: -; abundance: -; v_gene: TRBV15; j_gene: TRBJ1-1; CDR3nt: TGTGCCACCAGCAGGGACTCGTCTCAAGTAGGAGCTTTCTTT; CDR3aa: CATSRDSSQVGAFF
d_gene: -; abundance: few; v_gene: TRBV5-6; j_gene: TRBJ2-7; CDR3nt: TGTGCCAGCAGCTTGGGCGGCTACGAGCAGTACTTC; CDR3aa: CASSLGGYEQYF
d_gene: TRBD1; abundance: few; v_gene: TRBV7-9; j_gene: TRBJ2-1; CDR3nt: TGTGCCAGCAGCCGCCGGACAGGGGTCGGCTCCTACAATGAGCAGTTCTTC; CDR3aa: CASSRRTGVGSYNEQFF